The table lists the clone carrying this TCR beta chain with many counts. Its antigen remains unidentified. These data come from a study of T cell repertoires in cytomegalovirus infection. Background on the study: Carrying CMV and the relevant HLA type showed in public TCR beta signatures.

TCRdb re-derived calls from the reads in MiXCR, one entry per CDR3 protein. The data show some 700,000 distinct CDR3 sequences, approximately 34% seen once. Broader study findings: The cumulative frequency of public TCR beta families identified carriers of CMV plus the relevant HLA. Dominating the ex vivo response were HLA-C-restricted CMV-specific TCR beta clonotypes.

CDR3 size: 14 residues. Trimming cost V 5 bases and J 1 base, with 9 bases left between them. This chain links TRBV12-3 or TRBV12-4 with TRBJ1-5; TRBD1 is a possible D gene (6 bases). The sample consisted of PBMCs. The TCR originated in a human donor in good health (CMV status not recorded). Some clones in this sample may be carry-over from other donors' samples. In nucleotides, the CDR3 is TGTGCCAGCAGTCCCGGGACAAGCAATCAGCCCCAGCATTTT. This codes for CASSPGTSNQPQHF.